Listed below are T cell receptor beta chains from one sample, sequenced in a study of T cells in Graves' hyperthyroidism and ophthalmopathy. TCRdb processed the multiplex PCR reads anew with MiXCR; each CDR3 protein has one entry. The sample includes around 540,000 distinct CDR3 sequences, 35% to 55% seen only once; the top ten take approximately 8.2%. The specimen was peripheral blood or thyroid tissue (not recorded which). The receptors derive from a woman between 18 and 29 years old with Graves' hyperthyroidism. Both conserved end residues are part of each CDR3. Fields, in order: D gene, V gene, clone size, J gene, CDR3 protein, CDR3 DNA. D genes are given only for firm matches. The size entry is marked missing in some rows and otherwise reads once, few, many or a size class.

>-|TRBV7-2|few|TRBJ2-7
CASSLPATHEQYF
TGTGCCAGCAGCTTGCCAGCTACCCACGAGCAGTACTTC
>-|TRBV20-1|few|TRBJ1-2
CSAILKQVNYGYTF
TGCAGTGCTATCCTCAAACAGGTTAACTATGGCTACACCTTC
>TRBD1|TRBV24-1|once|TRBJ2-2
CATGTENTGELFF
TGTGCCACCGGGACAGAGAACACCGGGGAGCTGTTTTTT
>TRBD2|TRBV10-2|few|TRBJ2-5
CASSGTGTSGMTETQYF
TGCGCCAGCAGTGGGACCGGGACTAGCGGGATGACGGAGACCCAGTACTTC
>TRBD1|TRBV24-1|-|TRBJ2-2
CAINIDRGIDTGELFF
TGTGCCATCAATATCGACAGGGGGATTGACACCGGGGAGCTGTTTTTT
>-|TRBV25-1|-|TRBJ1-4
CASSELGGGEKLFF
TGTGCCAGCAGTGAATTGGGGGGTGGTGAAAAACTGTTTTTT
>-|TRBV7-2|few|TRBJ1-3
CASSLDARNTIYF
TGTGCCAGCAGCTTGGACGCCCGAAACACCATATATTTT
>TRBD1|TRBV7-9|few|TRBJ1-2
CASSLWDRESGGYTF
TGTGCCAGCAGCTTATGGGACAGGGAATCTGGAGGCTACACCTTC
>-|TRBV12-3/TRBV12-4|-|TRBJ1-1
CASKYWSTEAFF
TGTGCCAGCAAATACTGGTCCACTGAAGCTTTCTTT
>TRBD2|TRBV24-1|once|TRBJ2-7
CATSDSQGTSGRWSF
TGTGCCACCAGTGATTCCCAGGGGACTAGCGGGAGGTGGAGCTTC
>TRBD1|TRBV19|-|TRBJ2-6
CASSTRDRVSGANVLTF
TGTGCCAGTAGTACCCGTGACAGGGTTAGTGGGGCCAACGTCCTGACTTTC
>TRBD1|TRBV9|-|TRBJ2-2
CASRNRGDTGELFF
TGTGCCAGCAGGAACAGGGGGGACACCGGGGAGCTGTTTTTT
>-|TRBV29-1|few|TRBJ2-7
CSSRRAYEQYF
TGCAGCTCCAGACGGGCATACGAGCAGTACTTC
>-|TRBV24-1|many|TRBJ2-2
CATAGAGELFF
TGTGCCACCGCTGGGGCCGGGGAGCTGTTTTTT
>TRBD1|TRBV24-1|few|TRBJ2-3
CATSASDRTDTQYF
TGTGCCACCAGTGCCTCGGACAGGACAGATACGCAGTATTTT
>TRBD1|TRBV25-1|few|TRBJ2-6
CASSPGTASGANVLTF
TGTGCCAGCAGTCCCGGGACAGCCTCTGGGGCCAACGTCCTGACTTTC
>-|TRBV20-1|many|TRBJ1-2
CSARDRRHYGYTF
TGCAGTGCTAGAGATCGACGGCACTATGGCTACACCTTC
>-|TRBV29-1|-|TRBJ2-1
CSVESRYNEQFF
TGCAGCGTTGAAAGCAGGTACAATGAGCAGTTCTTC
>TRBD2|TRBV7-2|-|TRBJ2-2
CASSIGTSGRNTGELFF
TGTGCCAGCAGCATCGGGACTAGCGGGAGAAACACCGGGGAGCTGTTTTTT
>TRBD2|TRBV10-3|-|TRBJ2-5
CAIREGLAGGETQYF
TGTGCCATCAGAGAGGGACTAGCGGGGGGAGAGACCCAGTACTTC
>TRBD1|TRBV25-1|-|TRBJ2-2
CAGSEWQGDTGELFF
TGTGCCGGCAGTGAATGGCAGGGGGACACCGGGGAGCTGTTTTTT
>-|TRBV9|-|TRBJ1-6
CASTGDLSSYNSPLHF
TGCGCCAGCACTGGGGACTTAAGCTCCTATAATTCACCCCTCCACTTT
>TRBD1|TRBV9|-|TRBJ2-5
CASTIGTVIETQYF
TGTGCCAGCACCATAGGGACAGTAATTGAGACCCAGTACTTC
>-|TRBV19|few|TRBJ1-1
CASSPRARSVEAFF
TGTGCCAGTAGTCCACGGGCCCGGAGCGTTGAAGCTTTCTTT
>TRBD1|TRBV14|-|TRBJ2-7
CASSQDLIGTGGEQYF
TGTGCCAGCAGCCAAGATTTAATAGGGACAGGGGGCGAGCAGTACTTC
>-|TRBV5-6|few|TRBJ2-5
CASTPQLVQETQYF
TGTGCCAGCACCCCACAGTTAGTTCAAGAGACCCAGTACTTC
>TRBD1|TRBV19|-|TRBJ1-3
CASSQGFSWTGTGNTIYF
TGTGCCAGTAGTCAGGGGTTCTCGTGGACAGGGACCGGAAACACCATATATTTT
>-|TRBV29-1|-|TRBJ1-3
CSVAVGYNYGYTIYF
TGCAGCGTTGCGGTTGGTTATAACTATGGCTACACCATATATTTT
>-|TRBV10-3|few|TRBJ2-7
CAISYSRQGQDEQYF
TGTGCCATCAGTTACTCGAGGCAGGGTCAGGACGAGCAGTACTTC
>TRBD1|TRBV7-9|-|TRBJ1-2
CASSEDGTGVGNTF
TGTGCCAGCAGCGAAGACGGGACAGGGGTTGGAAACACCTTC
>-|TRBV7-3|-|TRBJ2-7
CASSYGTLGRQYF
TGTGCCAGCAGCTATGGGACACTTGGTCGGCAGTACTTC
>TRBD1|TRBV19|-|TRBJ2-3
CASRDRGKADTQYF
TGTGCCAGTAGAGACAGGGGGAAGGCAGATACGCAGTATTTT
>-|TRBV29-1|many|TRBJ2-7
CSVDVGQGSGYEQYF
TGCAGCGTTGATGTTGGGCAGGGGAGTGGCTACGAGCAGTACTTC
>-|TRBV25-1|few|TRBJ1-1
CASKLFGSSRTWDTEAFF
TGTGCCAGCAAGTTATTTGGGTCTTCGCGTACATGGGACACTGAAGCTTTCTTT
>-|TRBV15|-|TRBJ2-6
CAASSLLGGGANVLTF
TGTGCCGCCAGCAGTTTACTGGGTGGCGGGGCCAACGTCCTGACTTTC
>-|TRBV7-2|-|TRBJ1-2
CASSRNGQFPYTF
TGTGCCAGCAGCCGCAACGGACAGTTCCCCTACACCTTC
>-|TRBV7-2|many|TRBJ1-1
CASSLVFTEAFF
TGTGCCAGCAGCTTAGTGTTCACTGAAGCTTTCTTT
>-|TRBV29-1|few|TRBJ1-2
CSVGAGYGYTF
TGCAGCGTTGGGGCCGGCTATGGCTACACCTTC
>-|TRBV7-3|-|TRBJ1-4
CASSPLGQPNEKLFF
TGTGCCAGCAGCCCATTAGGACAGCCTAATGAAAAACTGTTTTTT
>-|TRBV29-1|-|TRBJ1-1
CSVSFGIGTTNTEAFF
TGCAGCGTTAGTTTTGGGATAGGAACTACGAACACTGAAGCTTTCTTT
>-|TRBV7-8|-|TRBJ1-5
CASSRKRIGNQPQHF
TGTGCCAGCAGTCGTAAACGGATTGGCAATCAGCCCCAGCATTTT
>TRBD1|TRBV6-6|many|TRBJ2-5
CASSVGQGEETQYF
TGTGCCAGCAGTGTCGGACAGGGAGAAGAGACCCAGTACTTC
>TRBD2|TRBV24-1|-|TRBJ2-2
CATSDFRGAGELFF
TGTGCCACCAGTGATTTTCGGGGGGCCGGGGAGCTGTTTTTT
>TRBD1|TRBV10-3|many|TRBJ1-2
CAILTTDRGGGYTF
TGTGCCATTCTAACGACCGACAGGGGAGGAGGCTACACCTTC
>-|TRBV7-9|-|TRBJ1-1
CAGRGDTEAFF
TGTGCCGGCCGGGGAGACACTGAAGCTTTCTTT
>TRBD2|TRBV2|-|TRBJ2-7
CASISGGSSYEQYF
TGTGCCAGCATTTCCGGGGGGAGCTCCTACGAGCAGTACTTC
>TRBD1|TRBV15|once|TRBJ1-6
CATSSQGQGVGSPLHF
TGTGCCACCAGCTCTCAGGGACAGGGTGTAGGCTCACCCCTCCACTTT
>-|TRBV29-1|-|TRBJ2-2
CSVVGGGITGELFF
TGCAGCGTTGTAGGGGGCGGGATAACCGGGGAGCTGTTTTTT
>-|TRBV2|-|TRBJ2-4
CASSGTQDIQYF
TGTGCCAGCAGTGGGACCCAGGACATTCAGTACTTC
>TRBD2|TRBV7-2|-|TRBJ2-2
CASSPGLAHDGELFF
TGTGCCAGCAGCCCGGGACTAGCGCACGACGGGGAGCTGTTTTTT
>TRBD2|TRBV5-1|-|TRBJ2-7
CASSPESSGTYEQYF
TGCGCCAGCAGCCCTGAGTCTAGCGGAACCTACGAGCAGTACTTC
>-|TRBV29-1|-|TRBJ1-2
CSPANYGYTF
TGCAGCCCAGCCAACTATGGCTACACCTTC
>TRBD1|TRBV2|-|TRBJ1-1
CATGTGRTEAFF
TGTGCAACCGGGACAGGGAGGACTGAAGCTTTCTTT
>-|TRBV29-1|-|TRBJ1-1
CSVSGAFF
TGCAGCGTTAGTGGAGCTTTCTTT
>TRBD2|TRBV24-1|many|TRBJ2-7
CATSDWTSGYEQYF
TGTGCCACCAGTGATTGGACTAGCGGCTACGAGCAGTACTTC
>-|TRBV19|-|TRBJ1-2
CASSVERGRPNYGYTF
TGTGCCAGTAGTGTCGAGAGGGGGAGACCTAACTATGGCTACACCTTC
>-|TRBV25-1|-|TRBJ1-4
CASSYSEMVWEKLFF
TGTGCCAGCAGTTACTCTGAGATGGTTTGGGAAAAACTGTTTTTT
>TRBD1|TRBV25-1|-|TRBJ1-2
CASSDPGQGNYGYTF
TGTGCCAGCAGTGATCCGGGACAGGGGAACTATGGCTACACCTTC
>-|TRBV24-1|many|TRBJ1-2
CATSDFPTGPDGYTF
TGTGCCACCAGTGATTTTCCTACAGGTCCAGATGGCTACACCTTC
>TRBD1|TRBV7-8|-|TRBJ1-2
CASSSGTGTLGYTF
TGTGCCAGCAGCTCCGGGACAGGGACCCTTGGCTACACCTTC